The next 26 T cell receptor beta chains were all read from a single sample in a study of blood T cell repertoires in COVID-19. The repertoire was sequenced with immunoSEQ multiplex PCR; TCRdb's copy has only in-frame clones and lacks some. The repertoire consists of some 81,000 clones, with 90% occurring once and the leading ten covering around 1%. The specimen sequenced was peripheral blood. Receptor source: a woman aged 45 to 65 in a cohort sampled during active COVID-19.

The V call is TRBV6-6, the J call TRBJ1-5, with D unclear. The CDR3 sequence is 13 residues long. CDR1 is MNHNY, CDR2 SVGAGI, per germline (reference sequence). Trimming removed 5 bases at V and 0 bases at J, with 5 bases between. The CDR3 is CASSLNSNQPQHF. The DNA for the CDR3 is TGTGCCAGCAGTCTAAATAGCAATCAGCCCCAGCATTTT.

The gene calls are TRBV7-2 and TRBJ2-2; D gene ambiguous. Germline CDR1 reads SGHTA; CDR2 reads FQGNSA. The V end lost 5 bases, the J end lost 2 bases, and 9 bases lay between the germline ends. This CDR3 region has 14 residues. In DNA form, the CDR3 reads TGTGCCAGCAGCCCCGACACAAACACCGGGGAGCTGTTTTTT. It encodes CASSPDTNTGELFF.

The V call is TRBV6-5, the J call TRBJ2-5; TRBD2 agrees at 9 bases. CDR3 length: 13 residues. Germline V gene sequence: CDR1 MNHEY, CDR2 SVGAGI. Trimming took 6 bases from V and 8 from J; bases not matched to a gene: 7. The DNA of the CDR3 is TGTGCCAGCAGACCTCCGGGACTAGCAACCCAGTACTTC. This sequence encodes CASRPPGLATQYF.

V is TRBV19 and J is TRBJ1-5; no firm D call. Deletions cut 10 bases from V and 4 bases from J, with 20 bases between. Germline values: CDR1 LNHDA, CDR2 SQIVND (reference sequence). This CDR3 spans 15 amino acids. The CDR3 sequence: CATRGDVALNQPQHF. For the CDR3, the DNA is TGTGCCACCCGAGGAGACGTAGCTTTGAATCAGCCCCAGCATTTT.

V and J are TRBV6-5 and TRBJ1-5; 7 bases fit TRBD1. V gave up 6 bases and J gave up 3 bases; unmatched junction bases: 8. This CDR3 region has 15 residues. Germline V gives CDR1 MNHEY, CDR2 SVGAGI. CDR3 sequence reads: CASRSGQASNQPQHF. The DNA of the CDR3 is TGTGCCAGCAGATCTGGACAGGCTTCCAATCAGCCCCAGCATTTT.

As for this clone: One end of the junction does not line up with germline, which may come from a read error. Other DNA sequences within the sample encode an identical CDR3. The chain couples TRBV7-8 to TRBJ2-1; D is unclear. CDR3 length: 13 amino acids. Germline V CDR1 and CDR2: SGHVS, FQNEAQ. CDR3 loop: CASSLESLNEQFF. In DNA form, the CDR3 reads TGTGCTAGCAGCTTAGAATCCCTCAATGAGCAGTTCTTC.

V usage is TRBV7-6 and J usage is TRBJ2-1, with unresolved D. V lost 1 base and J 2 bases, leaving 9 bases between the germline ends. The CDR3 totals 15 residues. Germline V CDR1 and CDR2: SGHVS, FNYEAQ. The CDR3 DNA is TGTGCCAGCAGCTTAGGATTTGGAGCCTACAATGAGCAGTTCTTC. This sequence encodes CASSLGFGAYNEQFF.

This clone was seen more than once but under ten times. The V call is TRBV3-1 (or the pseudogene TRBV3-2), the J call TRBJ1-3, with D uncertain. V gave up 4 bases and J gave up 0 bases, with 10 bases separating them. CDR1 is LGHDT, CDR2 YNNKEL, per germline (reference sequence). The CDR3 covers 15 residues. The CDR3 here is CASSPTVVSGNTIYF. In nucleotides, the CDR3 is TGTGCCAGCAGCCCAACGGTTGTCTCTGGAAACACCATATATTTT.

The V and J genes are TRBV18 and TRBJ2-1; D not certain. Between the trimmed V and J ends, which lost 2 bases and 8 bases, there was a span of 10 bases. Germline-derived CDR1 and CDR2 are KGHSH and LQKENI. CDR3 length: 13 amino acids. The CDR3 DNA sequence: TGTGCCAGCTCACCAGAGACAAAATATGAGCAGTTCTTC. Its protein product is CASSPETKYEQFF.

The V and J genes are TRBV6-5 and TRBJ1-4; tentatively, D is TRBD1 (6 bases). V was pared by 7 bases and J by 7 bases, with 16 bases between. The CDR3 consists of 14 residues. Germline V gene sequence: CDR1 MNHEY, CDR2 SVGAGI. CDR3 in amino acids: CASTQRGGGEKLFF. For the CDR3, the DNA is TGTGCCAGCACCCAACGGGGGGGCGGTGAAAAACTGTTTTTT.

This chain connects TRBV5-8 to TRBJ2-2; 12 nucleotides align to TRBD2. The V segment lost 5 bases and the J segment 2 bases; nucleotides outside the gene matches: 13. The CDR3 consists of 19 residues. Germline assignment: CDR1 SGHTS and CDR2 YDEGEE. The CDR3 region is CASSSLRTSGIRNTGELFF. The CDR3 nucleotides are TGTGCCAGCAGTTCCTTGAGGACTAGCGGGATTAGAAACACCGGGGAGCTGTTTTTT.

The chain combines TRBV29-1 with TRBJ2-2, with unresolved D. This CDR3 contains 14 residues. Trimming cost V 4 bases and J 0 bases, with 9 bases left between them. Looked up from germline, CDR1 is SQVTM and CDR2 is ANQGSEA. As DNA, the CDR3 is TGCAGCGTTGGACGGGTCACGAACACCGGGGAGCTGTTTTTT. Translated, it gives CSVGRVTNTGELFF.

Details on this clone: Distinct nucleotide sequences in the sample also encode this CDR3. CDR3 residues: CASSFGGDYGYTF. The CDR3 DNA is TGTGCCAGCAGTTTCGGGGGAGACTATGGCTACACCTTC. J is TRBJ1-2 and V is TRBV28, with TRBD1 as a possible D gene (5 bases). This CDR3 has 13 residues. V lost 3 bases, J lost 3 bases, and 8 bases lay in between. Germline CDR1 is MDHEN and CDR2 is SYDVKM.

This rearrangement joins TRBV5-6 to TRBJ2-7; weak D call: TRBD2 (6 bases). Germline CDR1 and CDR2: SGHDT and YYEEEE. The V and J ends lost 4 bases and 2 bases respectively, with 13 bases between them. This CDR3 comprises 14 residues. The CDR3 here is CASSRGMAAYEQYF. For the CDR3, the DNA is TGTGCCAGCAGCCGCGGGATGGCAGCCTACGAGCAGTACTTC.

The CDR3 nucleotides are TGTGCCAGCAGGACTGTCAACTATGGCTACACCTTC. Its protein product is CASRTVNYGYTF. The genes are TRBV27 and TRBJ1-2; D uncertain. V dropped 6 bases and J dropped 2 bases, with 7 bases sitting between them. Germline V lookup: CDR1 MNHEY, CDR2 SMNVEV (reference sequence). This CDR3 has 12 amino acids.

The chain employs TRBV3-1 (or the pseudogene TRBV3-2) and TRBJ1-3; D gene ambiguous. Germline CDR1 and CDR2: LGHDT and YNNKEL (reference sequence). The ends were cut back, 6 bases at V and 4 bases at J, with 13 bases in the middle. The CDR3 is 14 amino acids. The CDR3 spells CASRPGPGGNTIYF. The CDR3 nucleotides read TGTGCCAGCAGACCTGGACCGGGGGGAAACACCATATATTTT.

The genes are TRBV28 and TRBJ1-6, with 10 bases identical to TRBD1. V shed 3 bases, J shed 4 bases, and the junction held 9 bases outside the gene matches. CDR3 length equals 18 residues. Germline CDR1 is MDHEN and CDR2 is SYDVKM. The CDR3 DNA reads TGTGCCAGCAGTTTGGGCCTTAGACAGGGGGCGTATAATTCACCCCTCCACTTT. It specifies CASSLGLRQGAYNSPLHF.

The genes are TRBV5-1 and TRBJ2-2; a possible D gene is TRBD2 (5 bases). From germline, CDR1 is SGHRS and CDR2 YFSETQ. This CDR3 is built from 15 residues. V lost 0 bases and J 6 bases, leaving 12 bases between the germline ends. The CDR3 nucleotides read TGCGCCAGCAGCTTGGGAGGACTGACGGCCGGGGAGCTGTTTTTT. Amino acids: CASSLGGLTAGELFF.

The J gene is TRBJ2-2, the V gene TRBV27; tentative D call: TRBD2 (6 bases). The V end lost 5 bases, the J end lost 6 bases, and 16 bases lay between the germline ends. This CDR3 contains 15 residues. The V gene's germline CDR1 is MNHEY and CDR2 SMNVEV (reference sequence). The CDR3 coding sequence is TGTGCCAGCAGTCTGGGACTCGCCGAGGCCGGGGAGCTGTTTTTT. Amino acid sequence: CASSLGLAEAGELFF.

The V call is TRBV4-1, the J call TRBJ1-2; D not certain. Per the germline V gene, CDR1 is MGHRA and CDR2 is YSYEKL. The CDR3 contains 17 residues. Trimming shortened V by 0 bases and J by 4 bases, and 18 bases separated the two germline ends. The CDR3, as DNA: TGCGCCAGCAGCCAAGATCGGGTCAGCGTATCTTTCTATGGCTACACCTTC. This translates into CASSQDRVSVSFYGYTF.

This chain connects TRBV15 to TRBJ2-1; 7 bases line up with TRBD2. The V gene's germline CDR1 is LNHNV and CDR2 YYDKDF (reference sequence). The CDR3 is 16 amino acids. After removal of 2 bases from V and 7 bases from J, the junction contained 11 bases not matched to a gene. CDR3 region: CATSRSGAGPSNEQFF. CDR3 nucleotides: TGTGCCACCAGCAGATCGGGAGCGGGGCCTAGTAATGAGCAGTTCTTC.

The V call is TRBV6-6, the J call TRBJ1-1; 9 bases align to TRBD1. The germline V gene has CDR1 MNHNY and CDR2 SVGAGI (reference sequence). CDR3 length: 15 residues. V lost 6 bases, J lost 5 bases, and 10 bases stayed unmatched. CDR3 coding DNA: TGTGCCAGCAGGTCGGGACAGGGTTCGGGGACTGAAGCTTTCTTT. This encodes CASRSGQGSGTEAFF.

The CDR3 loop is CASSFGHEQYF. The CDR3 coding sequence is TGTGCCAGCAGCTTTGGCCACGAGCAGTACTTC. The chain has TRBV11-2 and TRBJ2-7; no reliable D call. The CDR3 has 11 amino acids. Germline CDR1 is SGHAT and CDR2 is FQNNGV. Deletions cut 3 bases from V and 5 bases from J, with 5 bases between.

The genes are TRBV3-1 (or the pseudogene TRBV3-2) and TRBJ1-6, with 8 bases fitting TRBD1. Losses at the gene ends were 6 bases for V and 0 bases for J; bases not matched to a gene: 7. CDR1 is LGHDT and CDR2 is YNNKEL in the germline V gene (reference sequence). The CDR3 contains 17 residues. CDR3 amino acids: CASRNRGDSSYNSPLHF. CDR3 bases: TGTGCCAGCAGAAACAGGGGGGATAGCTCCTATAATTCACCCCTCCACTTT.

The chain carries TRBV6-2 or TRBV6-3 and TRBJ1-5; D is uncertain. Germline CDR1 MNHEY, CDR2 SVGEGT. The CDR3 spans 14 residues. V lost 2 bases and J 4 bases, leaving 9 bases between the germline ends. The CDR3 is CASSYATVNQPQHF. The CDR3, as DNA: TGTGCCAGCAGTTACGCTACAGTTAATCAGCCCCAGCATTTT.

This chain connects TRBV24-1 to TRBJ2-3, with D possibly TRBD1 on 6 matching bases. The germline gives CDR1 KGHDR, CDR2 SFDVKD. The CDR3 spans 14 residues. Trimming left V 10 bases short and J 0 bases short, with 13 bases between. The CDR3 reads CATGTRTSTDTQYF. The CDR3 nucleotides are TGTGCCACGGGGACAAGGACTAGCACAGATACGCAGTATTTT.